This is a list of T cell receptor beta chains from one sample in a study of shared clonotypes between healthy human individuals. Assay used: immunoSEQ multiplex PCR; TCRdb lists only in-frame clones, some missing. The sample consists of some 700,000 clones, less than 95% of them appearing once. The specimen sequenced was memory CD8+ T cells from PBMCs. Receptors originate from a man aged 18 to 30 in good health. Some clones in this sample may be carry-over from other donors' samples. CDR3s include the opening cysteine and the closing phenylalanine or tryptophan. D genes are given only for firm matches. The listing skips clone size in some rows; elsewhere it reads once, few, many or a size class.

abundance: .
d_gene: .
v_gene: TRBV9
j_gene: TRBJ2-2
CDR3nt: TGTGCCAGCAGCGTAGATGGACAGTTTAATACCGGGGAGCTGTTTTTT
CDR3aa: CASSVDGQFNTGELFF

abundance: .
d_gene: .
v_gene: TRBV30
j_gene: TRBJ1-1
CDR3nt: TGTGCCTGGAGTGCCTACCTAGAAGCTTTCTTT
CDR3aa: CAWSAYLEAFF

abundance: .
d_gene: .
v_gene: TRBV9
j_gene: TRBJ1-1
CDR3nt: TGTGCCAGCAGCGGAGGGGTGTCGAACACTGAAGCTTTCTTT
CDR3aa: CASSGGVSNTEAFF

abundance: .
d_gene: .
v_gene: TRBV28
j_gene: TRBJ2-5
CDR3nt: TGTGCCAGCAGTTTCTCAGCAAGGGAAGACCAGTACTTC
CDR3aa: CASSFSAREDQYF

abundance: .
d_gene: TRBD1
v_gene: TRBV28
j_gene: TRBJ1-1
CDR3nt: TGTGCCAGCCGAAAGCCGGGACAGGGGTTGGGGACTGAAGCTTTCTTT
CDR3aa: CASRKPGQGLGTEAFF

abundance: once
d_gene: .
v_gene: TRBV5-1
j_gene: TRBJ2-1
CDR3nt: TGCGCCAGCAGCCACATCAATGAGCAGTTCTTC
CDR3aa: CASSHINEQFF

abundance: .
d_gene: TRBD2
v_gene: TRBV27
j_gene: TRBJ2-7
CDR3nt: TGTGCCAGCAGGCTGACTAGCGGGATTGCATTAGAGCAGTACTTC
CDR3aa: CASRLTSGIALEQYF

abundance: many
d_gene: .
v_gene: TRBV9
j_gene: TRBJ2-2
CDR3nt: TGTGCCAGCAGCGTACTAAAACTCGTGGAGGCGGGCACCGGGGAGCTGTTTTTT
CDR3aa: CASSVLKLVEAGTGELFF

abundance: once
d_gene: TRBD1
v_gene: TRBV4-3
j_gene: TRBJ2-5
CDR3nt: TGCGCCAGCAGCCAAGGGACAGGGGCCGAGACCCAGTACTTC
CDR3aa: CASSQGTGAETQYF

abundance: few
d_gene: .
v_gene: TRBV15
j_gene: TRBJ2-1
CDR3nt: TGTGCCACCAGCAGATATTTGACACCCAGCTCCTACAATGAGCAGTTCTTC
CDR3aa: CATSRYLTPSSYNEQFF

abundance: .
d_gene: .
v_gene: TRBV5-6
j_gene: TRBJ2-5
CDR3nt: TGTGCCAGCAGCTCCCGATGGGGGACCCAGTACTTC
CDR3aa: CASSSRWGTQYF

abundance: .
d_gene: .
v_gene: TRBV27
j_gene: TRBJ2-2
CDR3nt: TGTGCCAGCAGTCCCCGGGTAGCGGGGGAGCTGTTTTTT
CDR3aa: CASSPRVAGELFF

abundance: .
d_gene: TRBD2
v_gene: TRBV7-9
j_gene: TRBJ2-1
CDR3nt: TGTGCCAGCAGCGAGGGACTAGCCGGCAATGAGCAGTTCTTC
CDR3aa: CASSEGLAGNEQFF

abundance: .
d_gene: .
v_gene: TRBV1
j_gene: TRBJ2-7
CDR3nt: TGCACCAGCAGCCATGGGAATTCAGCGGGAGGGCCTTACGAGCAGTACTTC
CDR3aa: CTSSHGNSAGGPYEQYF

abundance: .
d_gene: .
v_gene: TRBV7-9
j_gene: TRBJ1-5
CDR3nt: TGTGCCAGCAGCTCCCTGGGGCTTGATCAGCCCCAGCATTTT
CDR3aa: CASSSLGLDQPQHF

abundance: .
d_gene: TRBD2
v_gene: TRBV28
j_gene: TRBJ2-7
CDR3nt: TGTGCCAGCAGTTCCTCCTTAGCGGGAGGTCTCTCCGAGCAGTACTTC
CDR3aa: CASSSSLAGGLSEQYF

abundance: .
d_gene: .
v_gene: TRBV27
j_gene: TRBJ2-7
CDR3nt: TGTGCCAGCAGTTTAGGCGGCCTCTACGAGCAGTACTTC
CDR3aa: CASSLGGLYEQYF

abundance: .
d_gene: .
v_gene: TRBV28
j_gene: TRBJ2-7
CDR3nt: TGTGCCAGCAGTTTATACGATGGGTACGAGCAGTACTTC
CDR3aa: CASSLYDGYEQYF

abundance: once
d_gene: TRBD2
v_gene: TRBV28
j_gene: TRBJ2-5
CDR3nt: TGTGCCAGCAGTTCCCCCACCGCGACTAGCGGGAGGAAAGAGACCCAGTACTTC
CDR3aa: CASSSPTATSGRKETQYF

abundance: .
d_gene: .
v_gene: TRBV27
j_gene: TRBJ2-5
CDR3nt: TGTGCCAGCAGCCCCGGGGGGACCCAGTACTTC
CDR3aa: CASSPGGTQYF

abundance: .
d_gene: TRBD1
v_gene: TRBV2
j_gene: TRBJ2-1
CDR3nt: TGTGCCAGCAATTCCGGGACAGGGGGGAATGAGCAGTTCTTC
CDR3aa: CASNSGTGGNEQFF

abundance: once
d_gene: .
v_gene: TRBV15
j_gene: TRBJ2-7
CDR3nt: TGTGCCACCAGCACAGGGGACGAGCAGTACTTC
CDR3aa: CATSTGDEQYF

abundance: .
d_gene: .
v_gene: TRBV28
j_gene: TRBJ2-5
CDR3nt: TGTGCCAGCAGTTTATTTGCAGAGGCAGAGACCCAGTACTTC
CDR3aa: CASSLFAEAETQYF

abundance: .
d_gene: .
v_gene: TRBV11-2
j_gene: TRBJ2-7
CDR3nt: TGTGCCAGCAGCTTTTTGGTCGGATCCACCTACGAGCAGTACTTC
CDR3aa: CASSFLVGSTYEQYF

abundance: once
d_gene: .
v_gene: TRBV25-1
j_gene: TRBJ2-1
CDR3nt: TGTGCCAGCAGTGCTAGAACAGGGAGCTCCTACAATGAGCAGTTCTTC
CDR3aa: CASSARTGSSYNEQFF